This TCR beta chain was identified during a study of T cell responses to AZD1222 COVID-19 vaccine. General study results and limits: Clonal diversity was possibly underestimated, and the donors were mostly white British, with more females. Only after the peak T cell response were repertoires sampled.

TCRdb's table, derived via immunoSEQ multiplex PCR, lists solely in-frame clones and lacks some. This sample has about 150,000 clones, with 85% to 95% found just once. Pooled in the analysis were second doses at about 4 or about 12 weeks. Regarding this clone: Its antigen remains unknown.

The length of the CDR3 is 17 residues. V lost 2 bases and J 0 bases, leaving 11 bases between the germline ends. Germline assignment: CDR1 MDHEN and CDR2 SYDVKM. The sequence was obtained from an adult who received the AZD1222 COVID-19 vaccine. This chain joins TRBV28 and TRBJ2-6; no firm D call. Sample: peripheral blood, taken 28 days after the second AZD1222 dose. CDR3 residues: CASSLGTDLSGANVLTF. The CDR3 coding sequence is TGTGCCAGCAGTTTAGGAACAGACCTCTCTGGGGCCAACGTCCTGACTTTC. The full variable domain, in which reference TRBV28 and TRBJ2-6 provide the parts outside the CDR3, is DVKVTQSSRYLVKRTGEKVFLECVQDMDHENMFWYRQDPGLGLRLIYFSYDVKMKEKGDIPEGYSVSREKKERFSLILESASTNQTSMYLCASSLGTDLSGANVLTFGAGSRLTVL.